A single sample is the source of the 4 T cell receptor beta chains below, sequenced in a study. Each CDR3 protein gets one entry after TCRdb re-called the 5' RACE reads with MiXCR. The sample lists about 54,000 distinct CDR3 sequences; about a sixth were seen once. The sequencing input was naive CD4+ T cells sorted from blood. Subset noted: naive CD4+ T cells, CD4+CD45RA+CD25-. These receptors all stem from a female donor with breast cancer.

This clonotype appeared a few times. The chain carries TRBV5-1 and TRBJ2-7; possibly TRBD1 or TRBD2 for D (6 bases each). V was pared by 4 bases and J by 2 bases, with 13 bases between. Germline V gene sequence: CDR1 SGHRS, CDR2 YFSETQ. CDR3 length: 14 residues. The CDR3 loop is CASSPRGVTYEQYF. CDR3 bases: TGCGCCAGCAGCCCTAGGGGGGTTACCTACGAGCAGTACTTC.

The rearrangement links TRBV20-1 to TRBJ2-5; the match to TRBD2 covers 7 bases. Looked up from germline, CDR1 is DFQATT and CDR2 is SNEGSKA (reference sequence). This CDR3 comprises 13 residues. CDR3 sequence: CSGVAGVRETQYF. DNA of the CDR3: TGCAGCGGGGTGGCGGGAGTACGAGAGACCCAGTACTTC.

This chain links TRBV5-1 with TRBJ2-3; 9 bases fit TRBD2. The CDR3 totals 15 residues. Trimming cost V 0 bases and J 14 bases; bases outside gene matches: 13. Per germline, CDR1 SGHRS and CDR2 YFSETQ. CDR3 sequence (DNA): TGCGCCAGCAGCTTGGAAGGAGCGGGAGGTCCTAAGATGTATTTT. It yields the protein CASSLEGAGGPKMYF.

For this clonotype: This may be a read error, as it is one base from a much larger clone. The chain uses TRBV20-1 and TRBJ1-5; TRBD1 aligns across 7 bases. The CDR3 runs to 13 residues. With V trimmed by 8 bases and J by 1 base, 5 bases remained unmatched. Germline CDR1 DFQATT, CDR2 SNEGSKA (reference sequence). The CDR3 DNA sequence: TGCAGTACCTTAGGGGGCAGCAATCAGCCCCAGCATTTT. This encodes CSTLGGSNQPQHF.